A selection of T cell receptor beta chains follows, all from one sample in a study of cytomegalovirus exposure and HLA in healthy donors. This table comes from immunoSEQ multiplex PCR, and its TCRdb copy is limited to in-frame clones, with some not included. The sample lists approximately 200,000 clones; roughly 80% were seen once. Material for sequencing was PBMCs. These receptors came from a man in his forties or fifties in good health and CMV-seronegative. The CDR3 runs from the conserved cysteine through the conserved F or W. A D gene is named only where the DNA matches it firmly. Clone size is shown for a subset of rows, as once, few, many or a class of expanded clone.

>NA|14|TRBV18|TRBD1
CASSRTGGIVEQYF
>NA|14|TRBV7-2|TRBD2
CASSLGGERNEQFF
>NA|14|TRBV6-1|NA
CASEGDYPPNGYTF
>NA|13|TRBV18|NA
CASSPGRQETQYF
>NA|13|TRBV5-6|NA
CASSSVGTDTQYF
>once|13|TRBV4-1|TRBD2
CASSQGGGNEQYF
>few|15|TRBV5-4|NA
CASSLGEGGSYEQYF
>NA|17|TRBV9|TRBD2
CASSVRRAGDAYNEQFF
>NA|11|TRBV6-5|NA
CASTNLETQYF
>NA|15|TRBV27|NA
CASSLFSGNTGELFF
>NA|14|TRBV7-2|NA
CASSAGGATDTQYF
>NA|13|TRBV5-1|NA
CASSDSFYNEQFF
>NA|13|TRBV27|NA
CASGQRRNEKLFF
>NA|17|TRBV19|TRBD1
CASSIGGQGAPYTEAFF
>NA|18|TRBV10-2|TRBD2
CASSDISSGNYGWNEQFF
>NA|12|TRBV19|NA
CASSKDIYGYTF
>NA|14|TRBV6-1|NA
CASSDQGVNYGYTF
>once|13|TRBV11-3|NA
CASSSGTNTEAFF
>NA|15|TRBV5-4|NA
CASSPSKERNTEAFF
>NA|12|TRBV28|NA
CASSLRQPGQFF
>NA|15|TRBV6-5|TRBD2
CASAKMTSGTYEQYF
>NA|14|TRBV7-2|TRBD1
CASTPDRITGELFF
>few|15|TRBV7-2|NA
CASSLERNSNQPQHF
>NA|19|TRBV7-2|TRBD1
CASSLTGGLLGFSNQPQHF
>NA|16|TRBV5-4|NA
CASSLRRGGVPDTQYF
>NA|17|TRBV4-1|TRBD2
CASSQEGGGGPYNEQFF
>NA|15|TRBV29-1|TRBD1
CSVGDRQGSGNIQYF
>few|15|TRBV9|NA
CASSKEGGEEDTQYF
>few|14|TRBV7-8|NA
CASSSSGAAYEQYF
>NA|14|TRBV11-2|TRBD1
CASSLAQDRGEQYF
>NA|15|TRBV19|TRBD1
CASSIAQGGDEKLFF
>NA|14|TRBV2|TRBD1
CASSPRTGEGEQYF
>few|15|TRBV6-5|NA
CASSYGARGLGEAFF
>NA|14|TRBV11-3|TRBD2
CASSFAGGYGEQFF
>NA|14|TRBV28|TRBD2
CASRVSGSLNTQYF
>NA|12|TRBV19|TRBD1
CASVTGGTEAFF
>NA|15|TRBV27|NA
CASGLGQLPQNEQFF
>NA|13|TRBV6-5|NA
CASKGTGFYGYTF
>once|12|TRBV13|NA
CASSGKGDTQYF
>NA|14|TRBV5-4|NA
CASSPRDKVYEQYF
>NA|17|TRBV25-1|TRBD2
CASSTGGLAGGRDTQYF